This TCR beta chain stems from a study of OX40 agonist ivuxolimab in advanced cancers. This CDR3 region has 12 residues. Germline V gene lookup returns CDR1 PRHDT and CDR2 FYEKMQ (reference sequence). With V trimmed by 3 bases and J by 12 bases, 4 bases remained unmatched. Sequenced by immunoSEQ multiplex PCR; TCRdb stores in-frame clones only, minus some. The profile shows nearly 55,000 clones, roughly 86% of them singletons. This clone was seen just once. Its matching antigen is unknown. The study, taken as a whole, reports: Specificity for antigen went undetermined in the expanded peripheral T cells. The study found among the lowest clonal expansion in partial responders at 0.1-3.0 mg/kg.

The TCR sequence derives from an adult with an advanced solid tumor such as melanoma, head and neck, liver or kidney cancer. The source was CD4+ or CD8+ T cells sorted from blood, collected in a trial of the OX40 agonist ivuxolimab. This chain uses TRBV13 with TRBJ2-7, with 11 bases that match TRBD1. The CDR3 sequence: CASSLRTGGLYF. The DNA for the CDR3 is TGTGCCAGCAGCTTGAGGACAGGGGGCCTGTACTTC.